This TCR beta chain is drawn from a study of T cell repertoires in cytomegalovirus infection. Study observations and caveats: Cumulative public TCR beta family frequency identified carriers of CMV plus the relevant HLA. CMV-specific TCR beta clonotypes restricted by HLA-C dominated the ex vivo response.

CDR3 length: 15 amino acids. The germline gives CDR1 SGHVS, CDR2 FQNEAQ. Trimming removed 4 bases at V and 0 bases at J, with 12 bases between. TCRdb re-derived calls from the reads in MiXCR, one entry per CDR3 protein. There are about 180,000 distinct CDR3 sequences in the sample; about a fifth occur only once, and under 30% lies in the top ten. As regards this clonotype: No antigen is known for it.

The receptor comes from a human donor in good health (CMV status not recorded). Some clones in this sample may be carry-over from other donors' samples. Sample: CD8+ T cells from cultured PBMCs, taken from culture after CMV antigen stimulation. This rearrangement joins TRBV7-8 to TRBJ1-1; maybe TRBD1 (6 bases). DNA for the CDR3: TGTGCCAGCAGCTACAGGGAGGGCATGAACACTGAAGCTTTCTTT. It yields the protein CASSYREGMNTEAFF.